This T cell receptor beta chain is from a study of control samples from healthy donors and cancer patients. The germline V gene has CDR1 LGHDT and CDR2 YNNKEL (reference sequence). The CDR3 covers 20 residues. The trim removed 3 bases at V and 4 bases at J, leaving 19 bases unmatched. The protocol was immunoSEQ multiplex PCR, while the TCRdb copy is restricted to in-frame clones and leaves out a portion. This sample has 150,000 to 200,000 clones; 80% to 90% occur once, and the top ten carry under 5%. This clonotype originated in a woman in her 30s in good health. V is TRBV3-1 (or the pseudogene TRBV3-2) and J is TRBJ2-1, with TRBD2 matching 9 bases. Sequenced input: blood. CDR3 bases: TGTGCCAGCAGCCACGATACTTTTCACAAAGCGGGGGGCCGATACAATGAGCAGTTCTTC. This gives the protein CASSHDTFHKAGGRYNEQFF.